This entry features one T cell receptor beta chain sequence. This entry comes from a study of blood T cell repertoires in COVID-19. Study details: Acute and convalescent COVID-19 samples came from the United States, Italy and Spain. PBMCs, B-cell-depleted T cells, or T cells provided the cDNA or gDNA that made up the material.

Participant age was about 18 to 89 years, and participants resided in around 24 US areas. Original handling: Estimation of nucleated cell counts was performed using reference gene primer amplification. Profiled with immunoSEQ multiplex PCR; TCRdb holds only in-frame clones, not every one. V and J calls and clone size follow that table, whereas D and trimming were derived from the DNA. The sample carries around 160,000 clones, over 75% recorded once. The length of the CDR3 is 12 residues. Germline-derived CDR1 and CDR2 are SQVTM and ANQGSEA. The V and J ends lost 6 bases and 5 bases respectively, with 13 bases between them.

The genes are TRBV29-1 and TRBJ1-1; D perhaps matches TRBD1 (6 bases). The sequence came from a woman aged 25 to 39 with acute COVID-19. Sequencing was carried out using PBMCs or T cells enriched from blood (not recorded which). The CDR3 reads CSVGAWVTEAFF. The CDR3 bases are TGCAGCGTGGGGGCCTGGGTTACTGAAGCTTTCTTT.